This T cell receptor (beta chain) was documented in a study of shared clonotypes between healthy human individuals. Study in general: The cohort had a couple of women and three men, ages 18 to 49. Study-level points and caveats: Donor scarcity curtailed the genetic and exposure-history diversity represented herein.

There were no recent acute infections or vaccinations among the donors, who were healthy HIV-negative adults. Worth noting for this clone: Its antigen remains unknown.

Ten immunoSEQ deep assay plates were used to sequence unsorted PBMC DNA. Measured with immunoSEQ multiplex PCR; TCRdb has only the in-frame clones, and not every one. The sample yields about half a million clones, about 84% seen once. The material sequenced was PBMCs. The origin of this receptor is a woman aged 40 to 55 in good health. Some clones in this sample may be carry-over from other donors' samples.

Here the CDR3 reads CASSLEASGSGGEQFF. CDR3 DNA: TGTGCCAGCAGCTTAGAGGCTAGCGGGAGCGGTGGTGAGCAGTTCTTC. The rearrangement links TRBV7-9 to TRBJ2-1; 10 nucleotides line up with TRBD2. Germline V lookup: CDR1 SEHNR, CDR2 FQNEAQ (reference sequence). The ends lost 1 base at V and 9 bases at J; junction bases unmatched: 9. CDR3 length: 16 amino acids.